The 19 T cell receptor beta chains below were found in one sample sequenced in a study of blood T cell repertoires in COVID-19. Sequencing used immunoSEQ multiplex PCR; TCRdb keeps in-frame clones, though not all of them. The sample records around 700,000 clones, 85% to 90% being singletons. Sequenced: peripheral blood. Receptors originate from a woman under 30 with acute or convalescent COVID-19.

This chain connects TRBV4-2 to TRBJ2-3; 9 nucleotides match TRBD1. The CDR3 extends over 16 amino acids. Germline trimming cut 1 base from V and 3 bases from J; bases unmatched to any gene: 5. From germline, CDR1 is LGHNA and CDR2 YNFKEQ. The CDR3 DNA follows: TGTGCCAGCAGCCAAGTGGGGGACAGGGTTACAGATACGCAGTATTTT. Protein product: CASSQVGDRVTDTQYF.

The genes are TRBV6-5 and TRBJ2-7; 10 positions match TRBD1. This CDR3 comprises 14 residues. V lost 7 bases, J lost 5 bases, and 8 bases stayed unmatched. Germline lookup yields CDR1 MNHEY and CDR2 SVGAGI. Here the CDR3 DNA reads TGTGCCAGCACTACGGGACAGGGGTTAAACGAGCAGTACTTC. Its protein is CASTTGQGLNEQYF.

This sequence joins TRBV7-3 and TRBJ2-7; TRBD2 matches 8 bases. There are 15 residues in the CDR3. After removal of 6 bases from V and 1 base from J, the junction contained 8 bases not matched to a gene. The germline gives CDR1 SGHTA, CDR2 FQGTGA. CDR3 sequence: CASSPLAGGSYEQYF. For the CDR3, the DNA is TGTGCCAGCAGTCCACTCGCGGGGGGATCCTACGAGCAGTACTTC.

The V call is TRBV28, the J call TRBJ2-2; D might be TRBD2 (5 bases). V shed 2 bases and J shed 7 bases, with 11 bases lying between them. This CDR3 is 14 amino acids long. Germline V gene data show CDR1 as MDHEN and CDR2 as SYDVKM. CDR3: CASSLVIRGGELFF. The DNA for the CDR3 is TGTGCCAGCAGTTTAGTTATCCGGGGCGGGGAGCTGTTTTTT.

This chain links TRBV9 with TRBJ2-2; D may be TRBD2 (6 bases). CDR3 size: 14 residues. V was pared by 5 bases and J by 1 base, with 9 bases between. Per the germline V gene, CDR1 is SGDLS and CDR2 is YYNGEE. CDR3 protein: CASRRDLNTGELFF. The DNA of the CDR3 is TGTGCCAGCAGGAGGGACTTGAACACCGGGGAGCTGTTTTTT.

This chain links TRBV9 with TRBJ2-6, with a tentative D call TRBD1 (5 bases). The CDR3 sequence is 17 residues long. Germline V CDR1 and CDR2: SGDLS, YYNGEE. Deletions cut 1 base from V and 0 bases from J, with 11 bases between. CDR3 sequence reads: CASSVRQIPSGANVLTF. CDR3 coding DNA: TGTGCCAGCAGCGTACGACAGATACCCTCTGGGGCCAACGTCCTGACTTTC. Combining the CDR3 with reference TRBV9 and TRBJ2-6 gives the whole variable domain DSGVTQTPKHLITATGQRVTLRCSPRSGDLSVYWYQQSLDQGLQFLIQYYNGEERAKGNILERFSAQQFPDLHSELNLSSLELGDSALYFCASSVRQIPSGANVLTFGAGSRLTVL.

V usage is TRBV28 and J usage is TRBJ1-2, with TRBD1 as a possible D gene (5 bases). Per the germline V gene, CDR1 is MDHEN and CDR2 is SYDVKM. V lost 2 bases and J lost 6, with 10 bases in between. The CDR3 has 13 residues. The CDR3 coding sequence is TGTGCCAGCAGTTTACCTCTCAGGGATGGCTACACCTTC. Its translation: CASSLPLRDGYTF.

The rearrangement links TRBV7-3 to TRBJ1-2, with no clear D. Germline V gives CDR1 SGHTA, CDR2 FQGTGA. V gave up 1 base and J gave up 0 bases, with 9 bases separating them. The CDR3 is made up of 15 amino acids. CDR3 sequence: CASSLKPLTNYGYTF. CDR3 sequence (DNA): TGTGCCAGCAGCTTAAAGCCTCTGACTAACTATGGCTACACCTTC.

The chain couples TRBV3-1 (or the pseudogene TRBV3-2) to TRBJ1-5, with unresolved D. Looked up from germline, CDR1 is LGHDT and CDR2 is YNNKEL (reference sequence). The CDR3 covers 14 residues. The V and J ends lost 1 base and 4 bases respectively, with 8 bases between them. The CDR3 DNA reads TGTGCCAGCAGCCAAGCGGTCGTAAATCAGCCCCAGCATTTT. It yields the protein CASSQAVVNQPQHF.

The chain uses TRBV6-6 and TRBJ1-6; TRBD1 agrees at 7 bases. The V and J ends lost 7 bases and 3 bases, in that order; junction bases with no gene match: 6. This CDR3 contains 15 residues. CDR1 is MNHNY, CDR2 SVGAGI, per germline (reference sequence). CDR3 coding DNA: TGTGCCAGCATTTCGACAGGGATCTATAATTCACCCCTCCACTTT. This sequence encodes CASISTGIYNSPLHF.

The rearrangement uses TRBV29-1 and TRBJ2-7; D perhaps matches TRBD1 (6 bases). The CDR3 is made up of 15 amino acids. Germline lookup yields CDR1 SQVTM and CDR2 ANQGSEA. Trimming took 6 bases from V and 3 from J, leaving 21 bases between them. The CDR3 DNA reads TGCAGCGTCGGAGGACAGACCACTACATACTACGAGCAGTACTTC. This sequence encodes CSVGGQTTTYYEQYF.

The rearrangement links TRBV5-4 to TRBJ1-1, with D perhaps TRBD1 (5 bases). The CDR3 has 12 amino acids. Trimming cost V 5 bases and J 4 bases, with 9 bases left between them. CDR1 is SGHNT, CDR2 YYREEE, per germline (reference sequence). In DNA form, the CDR3 reads TGTGCCAGCAGAACAAGGGGCACTGAAGCTTTCTTT. This translates into CASRTRGTEAFF.

This chain uses TRBV9 with TRBJ2-7; D might be TRBD2 (5 bases). Trimming shortened V by 4 bases and J by 3 bases, and 8 bases separated the two germline ends. The CDR3 has 12 amino acids. Germline CDR1 is SGDLS and CDR2 is YYNGEE. CDR3 amino acids: CASSPGFYEQYF. Written as DNA, the CDR3 is TGTGCCAGCAGCCCGGGGTTCTACGAGCAGTACTTC.

CDR3 nucleotide sequence: TGTGCCAGCAGCTTGTTCCATAGCTCCTACAATGAGCAGTTCTTC. This translates into CASSLFHSSYNEQFF. V gene TRBV7-3 combines with J gene TRBJ2-1; D gene unclear. CDR1 is SGHTA, CDR2 FQGTGA, per germline. This CDR3 is built from 15 residues. Trimming cost V 3 bases and J 0 bases, with 9 bases left between them.

This clone was seen more than once but under ten times. CDR3 nucleotide sequence: TGCAGCGTTGTGGGGAGGGAACTGACTACTGGAAACACCATATATTTT. It codes for CSVVGRELTTGNTIYF. The J gene is TRBJ1-3, the V gene TRBV29-1; the D is unclear. Germline values: CDR1 SQVTM, CDR2 ANQGSEA. V lost 4 bases, J lost 2 bases, and 18 bases lay in between. The CDR3 is made up of 16 amino acids.

Worth noting for this clone: The sample holds other DNA sequences that translate to the same CDR3. The chain couples TRBV4-3 to TRBJ2-7; 8 bases map to TRBD1. This CDR3 has 15 amino acids. J lost 5 bases, V lost 1 base, and 7 bases had no gene match. The germline CDR1 and CDR2 sequences are LGHNA and YSLEER. The CDR3 coding sequence is TGCGCCAGCAGCCAAGGGAGGACAGGGTACGACGAGCAGTACTTC. The encoded protein is CASSQGRTGYDEQYF.

V and J are TRBV7-9 and TRBJ2-7; D perhaps matches TRBD1 (5 bases). Germline V gives CDR1 SEHNR, CDR2 FQNEAQ (reference sequence). The CDR3 covers 11 residues. Trimming took off 5 bases at V and 6 bases at J, with 8 bases between the two ends. The CDR3 sequence is CASSITGEQYF. CDR3 DNA sequence: TGTGCCAGCAGCATTACAGGCGAGCAGTACTTC.

The genes are TRBV5-1 and TRBJ2-7, with 14 bases fitting TRBD2. This CDR3 comprises 14 residues. Germline CDR1 SGHRS, CDR2 YFSETQ. Germline trimming cut 5 bases from V and 3 bases from J; bases unmatched to any gene: 1. The CDR3 DNA reads TGCGCCAGCAGTGGGACTAGCGGGGGCTACGAGCAGTACTTC. This encodes CASSGTSGGYEQYF.

This rearrangement joins TRBV2 to TRBJ1-1; 7 nucleotides match TRBD1. CDR3 size: 13 residues. The trim removed 7 bases at V and 1 base at J, leaving 3 bases unmatched. The germline gives CDR1 SNHLY, CDR2 FYNNEI. CDR3 protein: CASKTGWNTEAFF. As DNA, the CDR3 is TGTGCCAGCAAGACAGGGTGGAACACTGAAGCTTTCTTT.